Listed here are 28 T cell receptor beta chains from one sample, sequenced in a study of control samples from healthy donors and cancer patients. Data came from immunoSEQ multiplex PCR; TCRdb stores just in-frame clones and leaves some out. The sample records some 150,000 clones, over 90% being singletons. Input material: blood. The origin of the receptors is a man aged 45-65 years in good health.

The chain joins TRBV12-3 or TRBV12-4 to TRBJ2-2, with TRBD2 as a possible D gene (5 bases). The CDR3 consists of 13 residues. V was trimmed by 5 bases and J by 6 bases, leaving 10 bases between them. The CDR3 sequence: CASSGGGPGELFF. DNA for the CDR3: TGTGCCAGCAGTGGAGGTGGTCCCGGGGAGCTGTTTTTT.

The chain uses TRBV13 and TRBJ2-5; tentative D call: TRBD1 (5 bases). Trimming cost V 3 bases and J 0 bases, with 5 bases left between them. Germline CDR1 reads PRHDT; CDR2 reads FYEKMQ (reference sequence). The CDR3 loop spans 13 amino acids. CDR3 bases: TGTGCCAGCAGCTTCAGGGACCAAGAGACCCAGTACTTC. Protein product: CASSFRDQETQYF.

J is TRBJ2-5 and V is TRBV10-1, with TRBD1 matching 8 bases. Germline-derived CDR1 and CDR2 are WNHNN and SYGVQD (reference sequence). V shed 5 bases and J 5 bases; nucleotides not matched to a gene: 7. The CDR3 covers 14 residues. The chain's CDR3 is CASSLRGPGETQYF. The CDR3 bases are TGCGCCAGCAGTCTCAGGGGGCCGGGGGAGACCCAGTACTTC.

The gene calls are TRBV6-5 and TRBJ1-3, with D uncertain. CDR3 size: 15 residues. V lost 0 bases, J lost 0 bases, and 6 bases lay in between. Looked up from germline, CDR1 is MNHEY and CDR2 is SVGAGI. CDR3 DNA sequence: TGTGCCAGCAGTTACTCTTGGAACTCTGGAAACACCATATATTTT. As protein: CASSYSWNSGNTIYF.

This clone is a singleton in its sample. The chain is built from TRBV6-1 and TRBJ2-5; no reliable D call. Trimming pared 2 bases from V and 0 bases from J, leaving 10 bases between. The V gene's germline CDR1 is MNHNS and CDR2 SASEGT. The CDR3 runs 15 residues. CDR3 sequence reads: CASSEITWYQETQYF. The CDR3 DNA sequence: TGTGCCAGCAGTGAAATCACTTGGTACCAAGAGACCCAGTACTTC.

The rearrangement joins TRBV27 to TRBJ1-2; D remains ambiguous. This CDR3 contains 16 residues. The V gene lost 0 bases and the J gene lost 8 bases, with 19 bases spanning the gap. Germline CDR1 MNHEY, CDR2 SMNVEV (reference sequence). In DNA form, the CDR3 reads TGTGCCAGCAGTTTATCCAGAGGACGGACGTTCGGGGGCTACACCTTC. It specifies CASSLSRGRTFGGYTF.

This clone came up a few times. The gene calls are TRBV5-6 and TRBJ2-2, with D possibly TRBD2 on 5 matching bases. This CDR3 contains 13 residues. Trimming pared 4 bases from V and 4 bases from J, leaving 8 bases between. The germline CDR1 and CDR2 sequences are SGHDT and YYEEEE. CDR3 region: CASSRTFTGELFF. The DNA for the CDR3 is TGTGCCAGCAGCCGGACTTTCACCGGGGAGCTGTTTTTT. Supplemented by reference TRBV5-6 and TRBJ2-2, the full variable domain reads DAGVTQSPTHLIKTRGQQVTLRCSPKSGHDTVSWYQQALGQGPQFIFQYYEEEERQRGNFPDRFSGHQFPNYSSELNVNALLLGDSALYLCASSRTFTGELFFGEGSRLTVL.

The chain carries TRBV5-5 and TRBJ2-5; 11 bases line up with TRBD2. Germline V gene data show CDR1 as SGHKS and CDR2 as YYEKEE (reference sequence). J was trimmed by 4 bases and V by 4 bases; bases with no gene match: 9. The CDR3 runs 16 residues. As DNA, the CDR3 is TGTGCCAGCAGCAACATCCTAGCGGGAGGTTCAGAGACCCAGTACTTC. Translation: CASSNILAGGSETQYF.

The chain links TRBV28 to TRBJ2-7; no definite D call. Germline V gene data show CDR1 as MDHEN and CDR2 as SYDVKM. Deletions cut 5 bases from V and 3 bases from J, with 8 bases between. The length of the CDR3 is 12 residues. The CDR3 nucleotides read TGTGCCAGCAGTCCAGCCCACTACGAGCAGTACTTC. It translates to CASSPAHYEQYF.

CDR3 nucleotide sequence: TGTGCCAGCTCACCATTCGAGGAAGCCACTGAAGCTTTCTTT. Translation gives CASSPFEEATEAFF. The chain has TRBV18 and TRBJ1-1; no clear D gene. Trimming took off 2 bases at V and 4 bases at J, with 11 bases between the two ends. This CDR3 spans 14 amino acids. Germline CDR1 reads KGHSH; CDR2 reads LQKENI. Full variable domain (remainder filled in from reference TRBV18 and TRBJ1-1): NAGVMQNPRHLVRRRGQEARLRCSPMKGHSHVYWYRQLPEEGLKFMVYLQKENIIDESGMPKERFSAEFPKEGPSILRIQQVVRGDSAAYFCASSPFEEATEAFFGQGTRLTVV.

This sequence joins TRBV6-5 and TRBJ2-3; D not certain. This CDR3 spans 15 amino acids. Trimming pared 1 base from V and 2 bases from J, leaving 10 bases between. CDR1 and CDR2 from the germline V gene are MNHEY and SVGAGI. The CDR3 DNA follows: TGTGCCAGCAGTTACTTACTGAGGTTCACAGATACGCAGTATTTT. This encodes CASSYLLRFTDTQYF.

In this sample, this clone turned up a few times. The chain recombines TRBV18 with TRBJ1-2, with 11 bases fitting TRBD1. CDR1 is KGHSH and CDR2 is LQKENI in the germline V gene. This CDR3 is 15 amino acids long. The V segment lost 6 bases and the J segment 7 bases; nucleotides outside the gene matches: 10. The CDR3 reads CASSLGGQGASGYTF. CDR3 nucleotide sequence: TGTGCCAGCTCCCTCGGCGGACAGGGGGCGAGTGGCTACACCTTC.

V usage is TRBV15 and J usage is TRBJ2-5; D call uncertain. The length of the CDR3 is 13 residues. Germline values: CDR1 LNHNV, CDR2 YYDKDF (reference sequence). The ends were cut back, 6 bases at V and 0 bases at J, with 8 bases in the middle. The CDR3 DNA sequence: TGTGCCACCAGTTTAGGATACCAAGAGACCCAGTACTTC. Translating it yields CATSLGYQETQYF.

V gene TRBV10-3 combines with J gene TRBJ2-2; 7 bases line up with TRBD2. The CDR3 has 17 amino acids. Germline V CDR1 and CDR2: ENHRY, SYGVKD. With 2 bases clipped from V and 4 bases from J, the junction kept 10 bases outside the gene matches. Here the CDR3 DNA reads TGTGCCATCAGTGAGACGGCGGGAGAGAGTGTCACCGGGGAGCTGTTTTTT. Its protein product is CAISETAGESVTGELFF.

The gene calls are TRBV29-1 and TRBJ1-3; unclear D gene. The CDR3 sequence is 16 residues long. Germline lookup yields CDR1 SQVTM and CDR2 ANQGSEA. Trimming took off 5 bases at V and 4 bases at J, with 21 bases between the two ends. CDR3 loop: CSVLTPGSAGGNTIYF. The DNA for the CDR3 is TGCAGCGTTCTTACCCCGGGGTCGGCGGGAGGAAACACCATATATTTT.

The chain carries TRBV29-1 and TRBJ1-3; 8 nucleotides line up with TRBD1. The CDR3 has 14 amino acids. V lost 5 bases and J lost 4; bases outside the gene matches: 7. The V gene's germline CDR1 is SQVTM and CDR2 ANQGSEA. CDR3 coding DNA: TGCAGCGTTCTTGGACAGGGAGCAGGAAACACCATATATTTT. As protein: CSVLGQGAGNTIYF.

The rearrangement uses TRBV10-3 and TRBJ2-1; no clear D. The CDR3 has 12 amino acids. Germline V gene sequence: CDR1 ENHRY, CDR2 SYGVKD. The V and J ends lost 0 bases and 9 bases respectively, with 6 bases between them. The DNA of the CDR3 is TGTGCCATCAGTGAGTCGGACGGTGAGCAGTTCTTC. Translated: CAISESDGEQFF.

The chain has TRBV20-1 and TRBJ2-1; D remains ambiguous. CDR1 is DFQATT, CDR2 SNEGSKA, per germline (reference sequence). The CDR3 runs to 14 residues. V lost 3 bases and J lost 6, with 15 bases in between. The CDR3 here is CSASFAWRPNEQFF. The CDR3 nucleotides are TGCAGTGCTAGTTTCGCCTGGCGACCCAATGAGCAGTTCTTC.

The CDR3 protein is CASSTLDRLNEQFF. Written as DNA, the CDR3 is TGTGCCAGTAGTACATTAGACAGACTCAATGAGCAGTTCTTC. This sequence joins TRBV19 and TRBJ2-1, with a weak D call TRBD1 (5 bases). The ends were cut back, 4 bases at V and 6 bases at J, with 13 bases in the middle. There are 14 residues in the CDR3. Germline values: CDR1 LNHDA, CDR2 SQIVND (reference sequence).

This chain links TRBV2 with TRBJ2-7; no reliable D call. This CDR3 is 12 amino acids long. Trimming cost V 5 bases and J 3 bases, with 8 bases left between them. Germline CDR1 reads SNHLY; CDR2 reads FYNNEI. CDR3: CASSFLVYEQYF. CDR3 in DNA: TGTGCCAGCAGTTTCCTAGTCTACGAGCAGTACTTC.

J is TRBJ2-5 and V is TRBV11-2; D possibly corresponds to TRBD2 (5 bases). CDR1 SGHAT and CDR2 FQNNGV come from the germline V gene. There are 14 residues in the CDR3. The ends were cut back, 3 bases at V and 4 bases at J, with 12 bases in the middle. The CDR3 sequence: CASSLGSRGETQYF. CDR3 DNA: TGTGCCAGCAGCTTGGGGAGTCGGGGAGAGACCCAGTACTTC.

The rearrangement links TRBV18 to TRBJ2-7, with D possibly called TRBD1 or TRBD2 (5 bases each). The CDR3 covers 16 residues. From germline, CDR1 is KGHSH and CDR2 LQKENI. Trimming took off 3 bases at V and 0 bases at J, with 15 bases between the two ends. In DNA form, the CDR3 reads TGTGCCAGCTCACCTCCCCTGGGGGTCGGCTCCTACGAGCAGTACTTC. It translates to CASSPPLGVGSYEQYF.

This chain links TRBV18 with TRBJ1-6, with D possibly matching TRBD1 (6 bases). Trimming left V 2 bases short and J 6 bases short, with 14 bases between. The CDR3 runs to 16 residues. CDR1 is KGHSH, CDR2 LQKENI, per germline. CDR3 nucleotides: TGTGCCAGCTCACCAGTTTCCAGGGGCTCTAATTCACCCCTCCACTTT. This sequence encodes CASSPVSRGSNSPLHF.

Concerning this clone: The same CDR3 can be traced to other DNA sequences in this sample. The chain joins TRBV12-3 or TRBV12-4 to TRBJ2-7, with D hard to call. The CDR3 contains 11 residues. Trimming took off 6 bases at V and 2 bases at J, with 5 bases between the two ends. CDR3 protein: CASSVTYEQYF. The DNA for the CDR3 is TGTGCCAGCAGCGTGACCTACGAGCAGTACTTC.

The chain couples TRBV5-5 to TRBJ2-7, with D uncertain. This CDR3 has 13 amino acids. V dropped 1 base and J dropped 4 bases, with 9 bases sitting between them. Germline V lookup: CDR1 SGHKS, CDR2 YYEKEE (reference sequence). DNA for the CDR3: TGTGCCAGCAGCTTGCGGCAGGTTTACGAGCAGTACTTC. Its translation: CASSLRQVYEQYF.

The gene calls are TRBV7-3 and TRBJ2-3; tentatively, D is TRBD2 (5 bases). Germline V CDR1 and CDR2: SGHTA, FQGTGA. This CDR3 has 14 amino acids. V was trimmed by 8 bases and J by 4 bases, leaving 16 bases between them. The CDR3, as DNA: TGTGCCAGCCGGTCTAGCCGGAGCCCAGATACGCAGTATTTT. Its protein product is CASRSSRSPDTQYF.

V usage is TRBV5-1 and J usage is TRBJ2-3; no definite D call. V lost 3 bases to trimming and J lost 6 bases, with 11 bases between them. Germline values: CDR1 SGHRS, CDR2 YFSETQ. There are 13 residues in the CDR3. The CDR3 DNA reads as TGCGCCAGCAGCTCTGCTAGTTTGGATACGCAGTATTTT. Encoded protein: CASSSASLDTQYF.

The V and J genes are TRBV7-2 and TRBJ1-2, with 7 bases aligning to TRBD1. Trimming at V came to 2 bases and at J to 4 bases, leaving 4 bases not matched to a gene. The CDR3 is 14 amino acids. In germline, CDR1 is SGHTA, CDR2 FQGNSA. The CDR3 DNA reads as TGTGCCAGCAGCTTACAGAACAGGGGCTATGGCTACACCTTC. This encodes CASSLQNRGYGYTF.